This TCR beta chain emerged from a study of cytomegalovirus exposure and HLA in healthy donors. The CDR3 runs 15 residues. From germline, CDR1 is SGHRS and CDR2 YFSETQ. Trimming removed 4 bases from V and 0 bases from J, with 13 bases in between. General observations from the study: Near-uniform donor sequencing depth was presumed by presence/absence analyses. In a later analysis, most CMV-associated TCR beta chains appeared HLA-restricted. Accounts indicate the classifier identified cytomegalovirus status with strong specificity and sensitivity. In an earlier analysis, in about 530 donors, most V segments appeared productive either ~90% or ~30% of the time.

Note on this clone: The antigen remains unidentified.

PCR used 60 Vbeta primers and 13 Jbeta primers. Only in-frame clones appear in the TCRdb table, and some are missing; sequencing was by immunoSEQ multiplex PCR. This table holds fewer than 250,000 clones, approximately 87% found once. The source is a man aged 30 to 45 in good health and CMV-seronegative. The chain links TRBV5-1 to TRBJ1-1; a possible D gene is TRBD1 (5 bases). Input material: PBMCs. CDR3 in amino acids: CASSRTQRLNTEAFF. CDR3 nucleotides: TGCGCCAGCAGCAGGACACAGCGTCTGAACACTGAAGCTTTCTTT.